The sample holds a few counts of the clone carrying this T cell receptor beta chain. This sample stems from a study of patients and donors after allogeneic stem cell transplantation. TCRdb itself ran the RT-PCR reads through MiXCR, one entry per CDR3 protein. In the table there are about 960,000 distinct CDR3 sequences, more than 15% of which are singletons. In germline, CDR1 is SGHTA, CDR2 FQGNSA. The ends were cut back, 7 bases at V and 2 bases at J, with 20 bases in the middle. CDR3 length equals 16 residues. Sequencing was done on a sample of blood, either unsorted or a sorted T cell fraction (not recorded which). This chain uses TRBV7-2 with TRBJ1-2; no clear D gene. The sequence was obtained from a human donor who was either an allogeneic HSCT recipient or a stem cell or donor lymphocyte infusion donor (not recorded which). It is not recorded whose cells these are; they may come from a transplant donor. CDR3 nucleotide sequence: TGTGCCAGCACCCCCGACGGTTCACCCAAAAACTATGGCTACACCTTC. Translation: CASTPDGSPKNYGYTF.